A selection of T cell receptor beta chains follows, all from one sample in a study of identical twins. TCRdb re-analysed the 5' RACE reads in MiXCR, keeping a single row per CDR3 protein. The table has hundreds of thousands of distinct CDR3 sequences, 5.5% to 6.5% seen once. Sequences were obtained from naive T cells sorted from blood. The receptors come from a man aged 18 to 30 in good health. Both conserved end residues are part of each CDR3. D genes are given only for firm matches. For some rows the clone size is stated as once, few or many, or as a class when expanded; others skip it.

v_gene	j_gene	d_gene	abundance	CDR3aa	CDR3nt
TRBV4-3	TRBJ2-5	TRBD1	-	CASSRTQGVGETQYF	TGCGCCAGCAGCCGAACACAGGGGGTAGGAGAGACCCAGTACTTC
TRBV20-1	TRBJ1-1	-	many	CSASAGSMNTEAFF	TGCAGTGCTAGCGCGGGATCCATGAACACTGAAGCTTTCTTT
TRBV7-2	TRBJ2-1	TRBD2	-	CASSLARLAGASYNEQFF	TGTGCCAGCAGCTTAGCTCGTCTAGCGGGGGCCTCCTACAATGAGCAGTTCTTC
TRBV10-2	TRBJ2-1	-	-	CASRRFGGANNEQFF	TGCGCCAGCAGGAGGTTCGGGGGCGCGAACAATGAGCAGTTCTTC
TRBV30	TRBJ1-2	-	many	CASTGYGYTF	TGTGCTTCCACAGGGTATGGCTACACCTTC
TRBV6-1	TRBJ1-1	-	many	CASSEGAGAWGAFF	TGTGCCAGCAGTGAAGGGGCCGGGGCATGGGGAGCTTTCTTT
TRBV6-2/TRBV6-3	TRBJ2-5	TRBD1	many	CASSYSIGTGQETQYF	TGTGCCAGCAGTTACTCGATCGGGACAGGTCAAGAGACCCAGTACTTC
TRBV9	TRBJ1-2	TRBD1	many	CASSGDRTNYGYTF	TGTGCCAGCAGCGGGGACAGAACTAACTATGGCTACACCTTC
TRBV5-1	TRBJ2-7	-	many	CASSAISYEQYF	TGCGCCAGCAGCGCGATCTCCTACGAGCAGTACTTC
TRBV27	TRBJ2-1	TRBD1	many	CASSRDRVNEQFF	TGTGCCAGCAGCCGGGACAGGGTAAATGAGCAGTTCTTC
TRBV7-9	TRBJ2-3	TRBD2	many	CASSSESGRARDTQYF	TGTGCCAGCAGCTCCGAGAGCGGGAGGGCGAGAGATACGCAGTATTTT
TRBV7-2	TRBJ2-7	TRBD1	many	CASSLVDRGYEQYF	TGTGCCAGCAGCTTAGTGGACAGGGGCTACGAGCAGTACTTC
TRBV7-2	TRBJ2-2	-	many	CASSTSTGELFF	TGTGCCAGCAGCACCAGTACCGGGGAGCTGTTTTTT
TRBV18	TRBJ2-1	-	many	CASSPFLGDNEQFF	TGTGCCAGCTCACCTTTTTTGGGGGACAATGAGCAGTTCTTC
TRBV18	TRBJ2-3	TRBD2	many	CASERLAHTDTQYF	TGTGCCAGCGAACGACTAGCTCACACAGATACGCAGTATTTT
TRBV20-1	TRBJ2-1	TRBD1	-	CSAVDRAMAHEQFF	TGCAGTGCTGTGGACAGGGCAATGGCCCATGAGCAGTTCTTC
TRBV6-5	TRBJ2-2	-	many	CASSYSGARELFF	TGTGCCAGCAGTTACTCGGGGGCCCGGGAGCTGTTTTTT
TRBV10-3	TRBJ2-2	-	many	CAISLTGSTNTGELFF	TGTGCCATCAGTTTGACAGGATCTACGAACACCGGGGAGCTGTTTTTT
TRBV25-1	TRBJ2-3	-	many	CASSGNSVDTQYF	TGTGCCAGCAGTGGCAATAGTGTAGATACGCAGTATTTT
TRBV20-1	TRBJ1-5	TRBD1	many	CSARSTGGGGQPQHF	TGCAGTGCTAGATCGACAGGGGGCGGGGGTCAGCCCCAGCATTTT
TRBV25-1	TRBJ2-1	TRBD1	few	CASSEFSRGLNNEQFF	TGTGCCAGCAGTGAATTCTCCAGGGGGCTGAACAATGAGCAGTTCTTC
TRBV7-2	TRBJ2-7	TRBD2	-	CASSPVAGGPFDEQYF	TGTGCCAGCAGCCCAGTAGCGGGAGGGCCCTTCGACGAGCAGTACTTC
TRBV6-5	TRBJ2-5	TRBD1	-	CASSYARTGKETQYF	TGTGCCAGCAGTTACGCCCGGACAGGGAAAGAGACCCAGTACTTC
TRBV15	TRBJ2-5	-	many	CATSNPGGNQETQYF	TGTGCCACCAGCAACCCAGGGGGGAACCAAGAGACCCAGTACTTC
TRBV4-3	TRBJ2-7	-	-	CASSQDLGRAYEQYF	TGCGCCAGCAGCCAAGATCTTGGCAGGGCCTACGAGCAGTACTTC
TRBV20-1	TRBJ2-7	TRBD1	-	CSARGTHRDRASSEQYF	TGCAGTGCTAGAGGCACCCACCGGGACAGAGCGTCTAGCGAGCAGTACTTC
TRBV20-1	TRBJ2-1	-	many	CSARGPSYSNEQFF	TGCAGTGCTAGGGGACCATCGTACTCCAATGAGCAGTTCTTC
TRBV7-3	TRBJ2-6	-	-	CASNFGSADGANVLTF	TGTGCCAGCAACTTTGGGTCTGCCGATGGGGCCAACGTCCTGACTTTC
TRBV29-1	TRBJ2-2	-	few	CSVALFGLAGELFF	TGCAGCGTTGCACTTTTCGGCCTCGCCGGGGAGCTGTTTTTT
TRBV27	TRBJ2-2	TRBD1	-	CASREGQGYTGELFF	TGTGCCAGCAGGGAGGGACAGGGGTACACCGGGGAGCTGTTTTTT
TRBV15	TRBJ1-4	TRBD1	many	CATSRDRETGDEKLFF	TGTGCCACCAGCAGAGATAGAGAGACAGGGGACGAAAAACTGTTTTTT
TRBV29-1	TRBJ2-1	-	many	CSGVGVGFNEQFF	TGCAGCGGGGTGGGGGTAGGCTTCAATGAGCAGTTCTTC
TRBV4-2	TRBJ2-1	TRBD2	many	CASSQDGVSSGRHEQFF	TGTGCCAGCAGCCAAGATGGGGTGTCTAGCGGGAGACATGAGCAGTTCTTC
TRBV7-8	TRBJ1-2	TRBD1	-	CASSSDRALNYGYTF	TGTGCCAGCAGCTCGGACAGGGCGCTGAACTATGGCTACACCTTC
TRBV10-3	TRBJ2-1	-	many	CAISRASYNEQFF	TGTGCCATCTCTCGGGCCTCCTACAATGAGCAGTTCTTC
TRBV4-1	TRBJ2-7	-	-	CASSPQTSSDEQYF	TGCGCCAGCAGCCCCCAGACTAGTTCCGACGAGCAGTACTTC
TRBV9	TRBJ1-1	-	many	CASSVDGTNTEAFF	TGTGCCAGCAGCGTAGATGGGACGAACACTGAAGCTTTCTTT
TRBV4-1	TRBJ2-5	TRBD1	-	CASSQEDRGTAQETQYF	TGCGCCAGCAGCCAAGAAGATCGTGGGACAGCACAAGAGACCCAGTACTTC
TRBV28	TRBJ2-5	-	-	CASNPLGQAGGSETQYF	TGTGCCAGCAACCCGTTGGGACAGGCCGGGGGGTCAGAGACCCAGTACTTC
TRBV7-9	TRBJ1-6	-	-	CASSLESGNSPLHF	TGTGCCAGCAGCTTAGAGTCAGGGAATTCACCCCTCCACTTT
TRBV29-1	TRBJ2-7	-	few	CSVASLRAGIGRQYF	TGCAGCGTTGCTTCTCTTCGGGCAGGGATTGGGCGGCAGTACTTC
TRBV20-1	TRBJ2-7	TRBD2	many	CSARETSRLSYEQYF	TGCAGTGCTAGAGAGACTAGCCGACTTTCTTACGAGCAGTACTTC
TRBV5-1	TRBJ2-1	TRBD2	-	CASSPVGGLAGGNEQFF	TGCGCCAGCAGCCCCGTCGGCGGACTAGCGGGAGGCAATGAGCAGTTCTTC
TRBV7-6	TRBJ1-2	-	-	CASSPRGPHYGYTF	TGTGCCAGCAGCCCCCGGGGGCCTCACTATGGCTACACCTTC
TRBV27	TRBJ1-2	-	many	CASSGMGENGYTF	TGTGCCAGCAGCGGTATGGGGGAAAATGGCTACACCTTC
TRBV7-9	TRBJ2-5	TRBD1	many	CASSQDRGRETQYF	TGTGCCAGCAGCCAGGACAGGGGGAGAGAGACCCAGTACTTC
TRBV9	TRBJ2-3	-	-	CASSVGTGTITDTQYF	TGTGCCAGCAGCGTAGGGACGGGAACTATCACAGATACGCAGTATTTT
TRBV20-1	TRBJ2-1	TRBD2	-	CSARVPGLVSYNEQFF	TGCAGTGCTAGAGTACCGGGACTAGTATCCTACAATGAGCAGTTCTTC